The sequence of this T cell receptor beta chain was determined in a study of cytomegalovirus exposure and HLA in healthy donors. Whole-study results and caveats: In an earlier analysis, productive rearrangement rates for most beta V segments clustered near 87% or 30%.

In regard to this clone: Its antigen is currently unknown.

V shed 4 bases and J 5 bases; nucleotides not matched to a gene: 6. This CDR3 spans 15 amino acids. CDR1 and CDR2 (germline): SGHRS, YFSETQ. The PCR made use of 60 Vbeta and 13 Jbeta primers. Only in-frame clones appear in the TCRdb table, and some are missing; sequencing was by immunoSEQ multiplex PCR. This sample has about 180,000 clones, with around 79% found just once. The chain uses TRBV5-1 and TRBJ2-7; 13 nucleotides match TRBD2. This sequence was found in a woman aged 45-65 years in good health and CMV-seronegative. Material for sequencing was PBMCs. The CDR3 here is CASSIRLAGGNEQYF. In nucleotides, the CDR3 is TGCGCCAGCAGCATTCGACTAGCGGGAGGCAACGAGCAGTACTTC.